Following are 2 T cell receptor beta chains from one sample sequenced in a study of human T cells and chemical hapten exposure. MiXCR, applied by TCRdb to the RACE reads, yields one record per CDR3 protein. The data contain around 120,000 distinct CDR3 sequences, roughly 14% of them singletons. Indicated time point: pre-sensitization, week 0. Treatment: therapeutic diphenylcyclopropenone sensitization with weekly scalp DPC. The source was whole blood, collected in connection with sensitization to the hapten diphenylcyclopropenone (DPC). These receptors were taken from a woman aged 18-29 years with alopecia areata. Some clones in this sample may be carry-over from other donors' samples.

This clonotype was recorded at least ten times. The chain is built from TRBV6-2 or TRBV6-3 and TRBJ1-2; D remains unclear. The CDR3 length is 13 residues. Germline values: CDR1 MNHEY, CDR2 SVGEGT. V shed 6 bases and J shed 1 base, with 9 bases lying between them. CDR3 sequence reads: CASRDGINYGYTF. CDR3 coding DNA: TGTGCCAGCAGAGACGGGATTAACTATGGCTACACCTTC.

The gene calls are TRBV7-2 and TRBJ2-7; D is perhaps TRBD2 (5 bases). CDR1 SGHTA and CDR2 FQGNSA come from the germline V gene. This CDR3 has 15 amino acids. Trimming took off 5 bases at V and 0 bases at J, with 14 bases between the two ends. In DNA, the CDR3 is TGTGCCAGCAGCACCAGGACTCTCAGCTCCTACGAGCAGTACTTC. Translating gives CASSTRTLSSYEQYF.